This T cell receptor beta chain emerged from a study of T cell repertoires in cytomegalovirus infection (dated by TCRdb to between 2018 and 2021). At the level of the whole study: The peptide stimulations were aimed at well-studied HLA-B-restricted epitopes as well as recently identified HLA-C-restricted CMV epitopes, whose presentation resists viral immunomodulation. Because public TCR beta signatures pointed to carriage of CMV infection together with the matching HLA type, the HLA type of each donor mattered for the analysis.

The data were produced on an Illumina HiSeq 1500. TCRdb passed the public sequencing reads through fastp at Q25 and MiXCR, retaining productive beta sequences. Every distinct CDR3 protein forms one entry, paired with its most common genes and DNA. The sample has 450,000 to 650,000 distinct CDR3 sequences on record, over 35% of them singletons. Together, the top ten hold over 45% of the sample. The CDR3 spans 15 residues, from the cysteine through the phenylalanine. Only CDR3 DNA is held: 45 bases, read in frame from base 1. V is clipped by 2 bases and J by 2 bases, and the sequence between their germline boundaries is 12 bases long. Via the germline V gene, CDR1 is LGHNA and CDR2 YSLEER. According to the study, the label for this sample's treatment or condition signals: in vitro stimulation with specific CMV peptide epitopes to enrich CMV-specific T cells. The paper's findings and limits, for the study overall: Carriers of CMV infection plus the relevant HLA type were discriminated by the cumulative frequency of public TCR beta family members in the study cohort and in an independent approximately 340-donor cohort. The ex vivo response was dominated by HLA-C-restricted CMV-specific TCR beta clonotypes, which also provided the single most frequent clonotype in two of eight donors.

This clonotype was detected a few times. Its antigen specificity is not known. Base-call qualities are not available, and no considerably larger clone is one nucleotide away. The TCR was taken from a human donor in good health (CMV status not recorded). Some clones in this sample may be carry-over from other donors' samples. The sequenced sample was cultured PBMCs, obtained from culture after CMV antigen stimulation. The V and J segments used are TRBV4-3 and TRBJ1-2, and the D gene may be TRBD1, 6 bases matching. The CDR3 in this case is CASSQFRTVNYGYTF. At the DNA level, the sequence is TGCGCCAGCAGCCAATTTCGGACAGTGAACTATGGCTACACCTTC.